This TCR beta chain comes out of a study of cytomegalovirus exposure and HLA in healthy donors. Whole-study results and caveats: Presence/absence analyses rested on an assumption that sequencing depth was roughly uniform across donors. Three CMV-associated chains were confirmed in vitro to be specific for CMV antigens.

As regards this clone: Antigen unknown.

The CDR3 is made up of 16 amino acids. CDR1 and CDR2 (germline): MNHNS, SASEGT. Trimming left V 0 bases short and J 0 bases short, with 12 bases between. PCR employed 60 Vbeta and 13 Jbeta primers. Sequencing was performed with immunoSEQ multiplex PCR; in TCRdb, only in-frame clones are kept and a portion is missing. This table has 150,000 or so clones, roughly four fifths appearing once. Source material: PBMCs. The receptor's source is a female donor in good health and CMV-seronegative. The chain joins TRBV6-1 to TRBJ2-7, with D perhaps matching TRBD2 (5 bases). CDR3 DNA sequence: TGTGCCAGCAGTGAAGCCGAACTGGGGAGCTCCTACGAGCAGTACTTC. Translating it yields CASSEAELGSSYEQYF.